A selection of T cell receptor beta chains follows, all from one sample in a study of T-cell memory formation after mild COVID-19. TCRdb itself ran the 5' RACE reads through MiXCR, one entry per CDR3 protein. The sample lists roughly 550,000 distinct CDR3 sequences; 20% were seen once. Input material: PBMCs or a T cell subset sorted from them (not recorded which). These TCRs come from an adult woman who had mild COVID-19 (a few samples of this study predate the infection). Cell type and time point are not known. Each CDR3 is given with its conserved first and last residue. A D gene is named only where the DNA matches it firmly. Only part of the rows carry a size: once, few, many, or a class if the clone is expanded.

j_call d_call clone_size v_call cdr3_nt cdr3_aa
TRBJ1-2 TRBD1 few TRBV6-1 TGTGCCAGCAGTGAAACGCCGGGACAGGGATATGGCTACACCTTC CASSETPGQGYGYTF
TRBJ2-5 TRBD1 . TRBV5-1 TGCGCCAGCAGCTTCCGACAGGGGGCCGTACAGACCCAGTACTTC CASSFRQGAVQTQYF
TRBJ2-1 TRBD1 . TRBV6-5 TGTGCCAGCAGGGCCCCGGACAGGGGAATGAATGAGCAGTTCTTC CASRAPDRGMNEQFF
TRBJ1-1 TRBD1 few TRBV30 TGTGCCTGGAGCGCAGGGGGGCGATTTGAAGCTTTCTTT CAWSAGGRFEAFF
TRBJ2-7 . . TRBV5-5 TGTGCCAGCAGCTTGGTTATTGGGCGGAGCTACGAGCAGTACTTC CASSLVIGRSYEQYF
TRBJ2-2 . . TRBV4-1 TGCGCCAGCAGCCAAGTATCGACAGGCTTAGAGAGGGAGCTGTTTTTT CASSQVSTGLERELFF
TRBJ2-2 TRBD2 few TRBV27 TGTGCCAGCAGTTTATTAATAAGCGGGGGGGCGGTCGGGGAGCTGTTTTTT CASSLLISGGAVGELFF
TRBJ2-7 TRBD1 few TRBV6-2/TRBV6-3 TGTGCCAGCAGTTCTCCCGAGGGGGCAAACTACGAGCAGTACTTC CASSSPEGANYEQYF
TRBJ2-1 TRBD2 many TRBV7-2 TGTGCCAGCAGCTTAGCGCTCAATCTAGCGGGAGGGGGGAAAAATGAGCAGTTCTTC CASSLALNLAGGGKNEQFF
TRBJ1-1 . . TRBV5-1 TGCGCCAGCAGCTTGGAGGTTAATATGAACACTGAAGCTTTCTTT CASSLEVNMNTEAFF
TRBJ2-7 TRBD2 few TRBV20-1 TGCAGTGCTGAATCCACCTTAGCGGGAGCGATCTACGAGCAGTACTTC CSAESTLAGAIYEQYF
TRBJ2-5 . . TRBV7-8 TGTGCCAGCAGCCCGAGGCGGCGTGAGACCCAGTACTTC CASSPRRRETQYF
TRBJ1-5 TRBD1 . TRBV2 TGTGCCAGCAGGAAGGACAGGGCTGACCAGCCCCAGCATTTT CASRKDRADQPQHF
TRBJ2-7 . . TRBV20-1 TGCAGTGCTAGAGCGGGCGTCGAGCAGTACTTC CSARAGVEQYF
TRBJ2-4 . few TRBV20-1 TGCAGTGCTACTTCGCAGGAACAGTACTTC CSATSQEQYF
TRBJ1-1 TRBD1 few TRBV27 TGTGCCAGCAGTTTATCAAGACAGGGGGCGTGGACTGAAGCTTTCTTT CASSLSRQGAWTEAFF
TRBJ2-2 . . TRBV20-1 TGCAGTGCTAGTTCCGAGCAACTTTACACCGGGGAGCTGTTTTTT CSASSEQLYTGELFF
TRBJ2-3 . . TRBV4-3 TGCGCCAGCAGCCAAGATGTTACAGGAGAGCTAACAGATACGCAGTATTTT CASSQDVTGELTDTQYF
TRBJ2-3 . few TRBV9 TGTGCCAGCAGCCCGTCCTTGGCGGGATGGACAGATACGCAGTATTTT CASSPSLAGWTDTQYF
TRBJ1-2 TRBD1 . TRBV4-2 TGTGCCAGCAGCTACAGGGGAGAGGATGGCTACACCTTC CASSYRGEDGYTF
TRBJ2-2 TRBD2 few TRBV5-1 TGCGCCAGCAGCGATGGCGGAAGCGGGATGGTCACCGGGGAGCTGTTTTTT CASSDGGSGMVTGELFF
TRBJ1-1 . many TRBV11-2 TGTGCCAGCAGCTTAGGGGCGGTTAACACTGAAGCTTTCTTT CASSLGAVNTEAFF
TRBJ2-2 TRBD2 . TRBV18 TGTGCCAGCTCACTGGGACTACCGACGAACACCGGGGAGCTGTTTTTT CASSLGLPTNTGELFF
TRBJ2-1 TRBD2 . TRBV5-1 TGCGCCAGCAGCTTCCGACTAGCGGGGGGGCGCGATGAGCAGTTCTTC CASSFRLAGGRDEQFF
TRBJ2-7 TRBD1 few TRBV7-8 TGTGCCAGCAGCTTAGGACAGGGCCCTAAGTACTTC CASSLGQGPKYF
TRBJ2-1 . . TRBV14 TGTGCCAGCAGCCAAGGCCAGAAACAGTTCTTC CASSQGQKQFF
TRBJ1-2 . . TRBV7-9 TGTGCCAGCAGCTTAGGAGGGGCGGCTAACTATGGCTACACCTTC CASSLGGAANYGYTF
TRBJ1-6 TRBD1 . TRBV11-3 TGTGCCAGCAGCTTAGGTGGGGACAGAAATTCACCCCTCCACTTT CASSLGGDRNSPLHF
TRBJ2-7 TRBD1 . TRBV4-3 TGCGCCAGCAGCTACAAGATCGGACAGGGGAAAGAGTACGAGCAGTACTTC CASSYKIGQGKEYEQYF
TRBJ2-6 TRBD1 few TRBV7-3 TGTGCCAGCAGCCCCCCGACAGGGAGATCTGGGGCCAACGTCCTGACTTTC CASSPPTGRSGANVLTF
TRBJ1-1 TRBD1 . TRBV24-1 TGTGCCACCGGGACAGGGAAGAACACTGAAGCTTTCTTT CATGTGKNTEAFF
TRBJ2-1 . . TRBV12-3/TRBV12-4 TGTGCCAGCAGTCAGACTAGTGAGCAGTTCTTC CASSQTSEQFF
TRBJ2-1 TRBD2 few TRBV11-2 TGTGCCAGCAGCTTTTTACTAGCGCAAGATGAGCAGTTCTTC CASSFLLAQDEQFF
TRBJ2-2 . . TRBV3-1 TGTGCCAGCACAAGAATAGGACAGACCGGGGAGCTGTTTTTT CASTRIGQTGELFF
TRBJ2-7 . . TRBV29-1 TGCAGCGTTGAAGATGGGGACCTACCCGGGCGCGAGCAGTACTTC CSVEDGDLPGREQYF
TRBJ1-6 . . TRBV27 TGTGCCAGCAGTTTCCAGGGCTGGAGCTCCTATAATTCACCCCTCCACTTT CASSFQGWSSYNSPLHF
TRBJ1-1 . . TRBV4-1 TGCGCCAGCAGCCCTTCTAGGCTGAGCAATTTGAACACTGAAGCTTTCTTT CASSPSRLSNLNTEAFF
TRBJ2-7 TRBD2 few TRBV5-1 TGCGCCAGCAGCGCCGGGACTAGCTTTTTCGACGAGCAGTACTTC CASSAGTSFFDEQYF
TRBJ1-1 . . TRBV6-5 TGTGCCAGCAGTACATACCTAGGGGCGACTGAAGCTTTCTTT CASSTYLGATEAFF
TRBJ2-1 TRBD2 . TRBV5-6 TGTGCCAGCAGCTTTGGCCAGCGGGGGACTGAGCAGTTCTTC CASSFGQRGTEQFF
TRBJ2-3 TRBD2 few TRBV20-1 TGCAGTGCTAGAGTAGGACTAGCGGGAGCTCCGGCTATGACAGATACGCAGTATTTT CSARVGLAGAPAMTDTQYF
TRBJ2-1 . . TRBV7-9 TGTGCCAGCAGCCAAAGCGCAAAACGAGGCAATGAGCAGTTCTTC CASSQSAKRGNEQFF
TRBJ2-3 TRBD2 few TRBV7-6 TGTGCCAGCAGTAATAGCGGGGGGCCCACAGATACGCAGTATTTT CASSNSGGPTDTQYF
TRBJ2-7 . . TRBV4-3 TGCGCCAGCAGCCAAGAATATGAAACCTACGAGCAGTACTTC CASSQEYETYEQYF
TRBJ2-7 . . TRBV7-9 TGTGCCAGCAGCTTTTCGCAGGACTACGAGCAGTACTTC CASSFSQDYEQYF
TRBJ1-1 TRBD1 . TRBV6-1 TGTGCCAGCAGTACTCGTCGGACAGGGGGAAACACTGAAGCTTTCTTT CASSTRRTGGNTEAFF
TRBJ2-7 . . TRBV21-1 TGTGCCAGCAGCAAAGACGAGGGGTACGAGCAGTACTTC CASSKDEGYEQYF
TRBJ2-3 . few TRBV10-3 TGTGCCATCAGTGAGTTGATGGAGACTAGCACAGATACGCAGTATTTT CAISELMETSTDTQYF
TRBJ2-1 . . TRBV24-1 TGTGCCACCAGTGACACCAGCGTGTCCCATGAGCAGTTCTTC CATSDTSVSHEQFF
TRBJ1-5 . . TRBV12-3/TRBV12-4 TGTGCCAGCAGTTTAGACCCTGGGTATCAGCCCCAGCATTTT CASSLDPGYQPQHF
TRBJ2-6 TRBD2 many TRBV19 TGTGCCAGTAGCCTCGGGGGGGTTGGGGCCAACGTCCTGACTTTC CASSLGGVGANVLTF
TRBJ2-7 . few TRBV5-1 TGCGCCAGCAGCTTGCCAGGGTACCCCTACGAGCAGTACTTC CASSLPGYPYEQYF
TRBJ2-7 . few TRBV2 TGTGCCAGCAGGTGGGGATACAGCTCCTACGAGCAGTACTTC CASRWGYSSYEQYF
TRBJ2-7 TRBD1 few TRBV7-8 TGTGCCAGCAGCCGGGGGACAGGGGGAGCCTACGAGCAGTACTTC CASSRGTGGAYEQYF
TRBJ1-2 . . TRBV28 TGTGCCAGCAGTTTGGGGGACTCCAATGGCTACACCTTC CASSLGDSNGYTF
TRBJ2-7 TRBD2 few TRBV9 TGTGCCAGCAGCCCACCCCAGGCTAGCGGAATCTACGAGCAGTACTTC CASSPPQASGIYEQYF
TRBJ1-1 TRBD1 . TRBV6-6 TGTGCCAGCAGTAACGGACAGGGGGGAATAACTGAAGCTTTCTTT CASSNGQGGITEAFF